The 21 T cell receptor beta chains reported below all come from one sample, sequenced in a study of blood T cells in healthy people across ages. It was with a sample-barcoded 5' primer and a J-beta primer mix that a second PCR of about 7 to 12 cycles was run. A single record per CDR3 protein comes from TCRdb applying MiXCR to the 5' RACE reads. The sample records just over 1 million distinct CDR3 sequences, 40% to 50% being singletons. The sample taken for sequencing was blood. Receptors originate from a woman aged 55 to 70 in good health.

The chain links TRBV6-5 to TRBJ2-5; TRBD2 is a possible D gene (5 bases). The end of the DNA aligns better with TRBJ2-7, so the J call may be wrong. Germline lookup yields CDR1 MNHEY and CDR2 SVGAGI. The CDR3 length is 15 residues. In nucleotides, the CDR3 is TGTGCCAGCAGTTACGCGGCGGGTGGAATCGACGAGCAGTACTTC. Translated, it gives CASSYAAGGIDEQYF.

CDR3 DNA sequence: TGTGCCAGCAGCGGAGGGATTAGCGGGGGGCTTTCAGATGAGCAGTTCTTC. It encodes CASSGGISGGLSDEQFF. This sequence joins TRBV5-6 and TRBJ2-1, with 10 bases fitting TRBD2. CDR1 is SGHDT and CDR2 is YYEEEE in the germline V gene. V shed 4 bases and J 8 bases; nucleotides not matched to a gene: 15. The CDR3 contains 17 residues.

This chain connects TRBV28 to TRBJ1-5; 7 bases are a match to TRBD1. The CDR3 extends over 14 amino acids. Germline V gene data show CDR1 as MDHEN and CDR2 as SYDVKM. Trimming cost V 3 bases and J 6 bases; bases outside gene matches: 5. Written as DNA, the CDR3 is TGTGCCAGCAGTTTTGCAGGGGGGGTTCAGCCCCAGCATTTT. As protein: CASSFAGGVQPQHF.

The V and J genes are TRBV2 and TRBJ2-2; D may be TRBD2 (5 bases). Germline values: CDR1 SNHLY, CDR2 FYNNEI. V dropped 8 bases and J dropped 3 bases, with 19 bases sitting between them. This CDR3 spans 16 amino acids. The CDR3: CASLEGSRVDTGELFF. CDR3 nucleotide sequence: TGTGCCAGCCTAGAGGGTTCAAGGGTGGACACCGGGGAGCTGTTTTTT.

This chain connects TRBV20-1 to TRBJ1-2; a weak D match, TRBD1 (5 bases). The V gene's germline CDR1 is DFQATT and CDR2 SNEGSKA (reference sequence). V lost 0 bases, J lost 7 bases, and 12 bases lay in between. The CDR3 has 13 residues. The CDR3 loop is CSARDYGGTGYTF. The CDR3, as DNA: TGCAGTGCTAGAGATTACGGGGGAACTGGCTACACCTTC.

In this sample, this clonotype turned up a few times. The chain uses TRBV7-9 and TRBJ2-1, with D maybe TRBD1 (5 bases). The CDR3 contains 14 residues. Germline assignment: CDR1 SEHNR and CDR2 FQNEAQ (reference sequence). V lost 4 bases, J lost 10 bases, and 17 bases lay in between. The CDR3 loop reads CASSSPMAGNEQFF. The CDR3 DNA reads as TGTGCCAGCAGCTCCCCTATGGCAGGGAACGAGCAGTTCTTC. The full variable domain, completed using reference TRBV7-9 and TRBJ2-1, is DTGVSQNPRHKITKRGQNVTFRCDPISEHNRLYWYRQTLGQGPEFLTYFQNEAQLEKSRLLSDRFSAERPKGSFSTLEIQRTEQGDSAMYLCASSSPMAGNEQFFGPGTRLTVL.

This chain connects TRBV14 to TRBJ2-4, with D maybe TRBD1 (6 bases). Trimming stripped 0 bases from V and 5 bases from J, with 11 bases between. CDR3 length: 15 residues. Germline V gene lookup returns CDR1 SGHDN and CDR2 FVKESK. The CDR3 coding sequence is TGTGCCAGCAGCCAAGATGAAAGGACAGAAAACATTCAGTACTTC. It specifies CASSQDERTENIQYF. The entire variable domain, with the rest obtained from reference TRBV14 and TRBJ2-4, is as follows: EAGVTQFPSHSVIEKGQTVTLRCDPISGHDNLYWYRRVMGKEIKFLLHFVKESKQDESGMPNNRFLAERTGGTYSTLKVQPAELEDSGVYFCASSQDERTENIQYFGAGTRLSVL.

The chain combines TRBV29-1 with TRBJ2-7, with a weak D call TRBD2 (5 bases). V was clipped by 4 bases and J by 6 bases, with 10 bases between them. Germline loops: CDR1 SQVTM, CDR2 ANQGSEA. This CDR3 is 11 amino acids long. CDR3 residues: CSVGEGREQYF. CDR3 DNA: TGCAGCGTTGGCGAGGGCCGCGAGCAGTACTTC.

The chain links TRBV6-6 to TRBJ1-4, with D possibly matching TRBD1 (6 bases). The ends were cut back, 5 bases at V and 2 bases at J, with 12 bases in the middle. Germline CDR1 reads MNHNY; CDR2 reads SVGAGI (reference sequence). The length of the CDR3 is 15 residues. This chain's CDR3 is CASSHLGGTNEKLFF. CDR3 bases: TGTGCCAGCAGTCACCTAGGGGGGACTAATGAAAAACTGTTTTTT.

This clonotype was seen more than once but under ten times. This sequence joins TRBV7-2 and TRBJ2-3, with 8 bases aligning to TRBD2. Germline CDR1 SGHTA, CDR2 FQGNSA. The CDR3 extends over 16 amino acids. Trimming at V came to 5 bases and at J to 0 bases, leaving 7 bases not matched to a gene. In DNA form, the CDR3 reads TGTGCCAGCAGCCCGAGAGCGGGGGCTAGCACAGATACGCAGTATTTT. Translation gives CASSPRAGASTDTQYF.

This clonotype has a handful of counts. This chain links TRBV25-1 with TRBJ1-5, with D hard to call. V was trimmed by 1 base and J by 3 bases, leaving 10 bases between them. The CDR3 is 15 amino acids. CDR1 is MGHDK and CDR2 is SYGVNS in the germline V gene. As DNA, the CDR3 is TGTGCCAGCAGTGAATCTGGGCTCATCAATCAGCCCCAGCATTTT. This codes for CASSESGLINQPQHF.

The gene calls are TRBV5-4 and TRBJ1-2, with 9 positions matching TRBD1. CDR3 length: 16 amino acids. The J segment lost 4 bases and the V segment lost 4 bases, leaving 11 bases of the junction unmatched. CDR1 is SGHNT, CDR2 YYREEE, per germline (reference sequence). For the CDR3, the DNA is TGTGCCAGCAGCGTTGGAACCGGGACAGGGACCTATGGCTACACCTTC. It codes for CASSVGTGTGTYGYTF.

This clonotype has just a few counts. The chain couples TRBV9 to TRBJ2-3, with D possibly TRBD2 on 6 matching bases. This CDR3 has 18 amino acids. CDR1 is SGDLS and CDR2 is YYNGEE in the germline V gene. The V and J ends lost 0 bases and 1 base respectively, with 18 bases between them. CDR3 residues: CASSVGLARTSGTDTQYF. For the CDR3, the DNA is TGTGCCAGCAGCGTAGGCCTAGCGAGAACCAGCGGCACAGATACGCAGTATTTT.

This clonotype has more than one count but fewer than ten. A read error is possible here, since a much larger clone lies one base away. The chain links TRBV5-1 to TRBJ2-5; a weak D match, TRBD2 (5 bases). CDR3 length: 14 residues. Germline lookup yields CDR1 SGHRS and CDR2 YFSETQ. The V end was cut by 4 bases, the J end by 6 bases, with 16 bases between. CDR3 DNA sequence: TGCGCCAGCAGCGTGGGAACTAGTCACCAGACCCAGTACTTC. Its protein is CASSVGTSHQTQYF.

The DNA of the CDR3 is TGTGCCAGTAGTATACTTGACGCGACGAGCTACACCTTC. It translates to CASSILDATSYTF. This chain uses TRBV19 with TRBJ1-2; D unresolved. V was cut by 2 bases and J by 9 bases, with 13 bases left in between. Per the germline V gene, CDR1 is LNHDA and CDR2 is SQIVND (reference sequence). The CDR3 extends over 13 amino acids.

V is TRBV10-2 and J is TRBJ2-3, with 13 bases aligning to TRBD2. Losses at the gene ends were 6 bases for V and 5 bases for J; bases not matched to a gene: 8. Per the germline V gene, CDR1 is WSHSY and CDR2 is SAAADI. CDR3 length: 16 residues. Here the CDR3 reads CASSPGLAGPGDTQYF. The CDR3 bases are TGCGCCAGCAGCCCGGGACTAGCGGGGCCGGGAGATACGCAGTATTTT.

The sample holds a few counts of this clonotype. The chain recombines TRBV20-1 with TRBJ2-7, with 8 bases identical to TRBD2. Germline V CDR1 and CDR2: DFQATT, SNEGSKA (reference sequence). The trim removed 3 bases at V and 1 base at J, leaving 8 bases unmatched. This CDR3 is built from 15 residues. For the CDR3, the DNA is TGCAGTGCTAGGACTAGCGATATACCTTCCTACGAGCAGTACTTC. Translated, it gives CSARTSDIPSYEQYF.

V gene TRBV9 combines with J gene TRBJ2-5; D unresolved. TRBJ2-7 explains the end of the DNA better; the J call may be wrong. Germline V gene sequence: CDR1 SGDLS, CDR2 YYNGEE. The CDR3 totals 13 residues. CDR3 nucleotide sequence: TGTGCCAGCAGCGCCGAAGACGGGTTCGAGCAGTACTTC. Its translation: CASSAEDGFEQYF.

This clonotype was detected a few times. The genes are TRBV7-9 and TRBJ1-4; 7 positions agree with TRBD1. Per the germline V gene, CDR1 is SEHNR and CDR2 is FQNEAQ (reference sequence). Trimming removed 5 bases from V and 4 bases from J; junction bases left unmatched: 7. CDR3 length equals 15 residues. The chain's CDR3 is CASSLSGQVNEKLFF. The CDR3 region has the DNA TGTGCCAGCAGCCTAAGCGGACAGGTTAATGAAAAACTGTTTTTT.

Remarks on this clonotype: Relative to the germline gene, one junction end is altered; a read error may explain this. V usage is TRBV5-1 and J usage is TRBJ2-1, with 12 bases that match TRBD1. The CDR3 covers 16 residues. Germline V gene data show CDR1 as SGHRS and CDR2 as YFSETQ. The CDR3 region is CASSFTGTGGGDERFF. In nucleotides, the CDR3 is TGCGCCAGCAGCTTTACCGGGACAGGGGGCGGCGATGAGCGGTTCTTC.

This sequence joins TRBV12-3 or TRBV12-4 and TRBJ2-4; D perhaps matches TRBD1 (6 bases). CDR3 length: 16 residues. V was shortened by 11 bases and J by 1 base, with 21 bases between the two germline ends. The CDR3 loop is CACTQGLGPAKNIQYF. In DNA form, the CDR3 reads TGTGCCTGCACCCAGGGGCTCGGACCGGCCAAAAACATTCAGTACTTC.